This T cell receptor beta chain was obtained from a study of regulatory T cells in long-lasting Graves disease. V was trimmed by 5 bases and J by 1 base, leaving 17 bases between them. CDR3 length: 16 amino acids. Germline values: CDR1 MNHNS, CDR2 SASEGT. Both iRepertoire HTBI primers and Arm-PCR of CDR3 regions were used to build the TCR beta libraries. TCRdb fed the multiplex PCR reads into MiXCR, producing one record per CDR3 protein. Among 510,000 or so distinct CDR3 sequences listed, about 12% were seen once. Indicated time point: newly diagnosed GD, antithyroid drugs for less than 3 months. Extracted PBMC RNA gave rise to the TCR library. This clonotype appeared a few times. These data also formed part of another study, on T cells in Graves' hyperthyroidism and ophthalmopathy.

Sequenced here: peripheral blood mononuclear cells (PBMCs), sampled at new diagnosis, from a patient treated with antithyroid drugs. The rearrangement links TRBV6-1 to TRBJ1-1, with no clear D. This receptor was identified in a woman in her 30s with Graves disease. The CDR3 reads CASSPLFPRRNTEAFF. Here the CDR3 DNA reads TGTGCCAGCAGTCCCCTCTTCCCCCGGCGGAACACTGAAGCTTTCTTT.